This T cell receptor beta chain was recovered during a study of T cell responses to AZD1222 COVID-19 vaccine. Note on this clone: Its antigen is not identified.

Findings and caveats of the study: Donors skewed white British and female; clonal diversity was possibly underestimated.

There are 16 residues in the CDR3. Trimming removed 1 base from V and 0 bases from J, with 9 bases in between. CDR1 is KGHSH and CDR2 is LQKENI in the germline V gene. Here immunoSEQ multiplex PCR was the method, and the copy in TCRdb shows in-frame clones only, minus some. The table records 90,000 to 120,000 clones, approximately 90% of them present only once. Sequencing was performed on peripheral blood, taken 28 days after the second AZD1222 dose. The clonotype was recovered from an adult who received the AZD1222 COVID-19 vaccine. The chain joins TRBV18 to TRBJ1-4; no clear D gene. CDR3: CASSPRPATTNEKLFF. CDR3 coding DNA: TGTGCCAGCTCACCACGTCCAGCTACAACTAATGAAAAACTGTTTTTT.